A selection of T cell receptor beta chains follows, all from one sample in a study of T cells in Graves' hyperthyroidism and ophthalmopathy. TCRdb ran MiXCR on the multiplex PCR reads and lists one entry per CDR3 protein. The profile shows hundreds of thousands of distinct CDR3 sequences, 15% to 20% of them singletons. Material for sequencing was blood. These receptors were collected from a man between 35 and 55 years old with Graves' ophthalmopathy. Both conserved end residues are part of each CDR3. D genes are given only for firm matches. The listing skips clone size in some rows; elsewhere it reads once, few, many or a size class.

CASSQESRQGQETQYF	TGCGCCAGCAGCCAAGAGAGTAGACAGGGCCAAGAGACCCAGTACTTC	16	TRBD1	TRBV4-1	TRBJ2-5	few
CASSPPEDTQYF	TGTGCCAGCAGTCCTCCGGAGGATACGCAGTATTTT	12	-	TRBV28	TRBJ2-3	many
CASSPGTRSGTTGELFF	TGTGCCAGCAGCCCCGGGACTAGATCGGGTACCACCGGGGAGCTGTTTTTT	17	TRBD2	TRBV11-3	TRBJ2-2	-
CASSLSKETQYF	TGTGCCAGCAGCTTAAGCAAAGAGACCCAGTACTTC	12	-	TRBV7-9	TRBJ2-5	many
CASSQGWGTGELFF	TGTGCCAGCAGCCAAGGCTGGGGAACCGGGGAGCTGTTTTTT	14	-	TRBV3-1	TRBJ2-2	many
CSVEEDGSPDTQYF	TGCAGCGTTGAAGAGGATGGCAGCCCAGATACGCAGTATTTT	14	-	TRBV29-1	TRBJ2-3	-
CASSLEVGNTIYF	TGTGCCAGCAGTTTAGAAGTTGGAAACACCATATATTTT	13	-	TRBV12-3/TRBV12-4	TRBJ1-3	many
CSARYRGSGANVLTF	TGCAGTGCTCGATACCGGGGCTCTGGGGCCAACGTCCTGACTTTC	15	-	TRBV20-1	TRBJ2-6	-
CSARPVQETQYF	TGCAGTGCAAGGCCTGTCCAAGAGACCCAGTACTTC	12	-	TRBV20-1	TRBJ2-5	-
CASSEGQTTNEKLFF	TGTGCCAGCAGTGAAGGACAGACAACTAATGAAAAACTGTTTTTT	15	-	TRBV6-1	TRBJ1-4	few
CASSSQGAQRNTEAFF	TGTGCCAGCAGTTCACAGGGGGCGCAGAGGAACACTGAAGCTTTCTTT	16	TRBD1	TRBV28	TRBJ1-1	many
CASSDHSGGPRAEAFF	TGTGCCAGCAGTGATCACTCGGGGGGACCCCGCGCTGAAGCTTTCTTT	16	-	TRBV25-1	TRBJ1-1	-
CASRSKEQFF	TGTGCCAGCCGTTCTAAGGAGCAGTTCTTC	10	-	TRBV18	TRBJ2-1	-
CASSSMNQPQHF	TGTGCCAGCAGTTCCATGAATCAGCCCCAGCATTTT	12	-	TRBV6-1	TRBJ1-5	-
CASSASRERGYNEQFF	TGTGCCAGCAGCGCCTCCAGGGAAAGGGGCTACAATGAGCAGTTCTTC	16	-	TRBV12-3/TRBV12-4	TRBJ2-1	many
CASRHPAGTSTDTQYF	TGTGCCAGCAGACATCCAGCGGGAACGAGCACAGATACGCAGTATTTT	16	TRBD2	TRBV7-8	TRBJ2-3	many
CASSPDRADQPQHF	TGTGCCAGCAGTCCCGACAGGGCTGATCAGCCCCAGCATTTT	14	TRBD1	TRBV12-3/TRBV12-4	TRBJ1-5	-
CASSYSSDRFYEQYF	TGTGCCAGCAGTTACTCCAGTGACAGATTCTACGAGCAGTACTTC	15	-	TRBV6-2/TRBV6-3	TRBJ2-7	-
CAWSPLGNTEAFF	TGTGCCTGGAGTCCCTTGGGAAACACTGAAGCTTTCTTT	13	-	TRBV30	TRBJ1-1	many
CASSYSEASGNTIYF	TGTGCCAGCAGTTACTCAGAGGCATCTGGAAACACCATATATTTT	15	-	TRBV6-5	TRBJ1-3	few
CASTRAPGDTEAFF	TGCGCCAGCACCAGGGCTCCCGGCGACACTGAAGCTTTCTTT	14	-	TRBV5-1	TRBJ1-1	-
CASSLVPSGVGYSPLHF	TGTGCCAGCAGCTTAGTACCGTCCGGGGTGGGGTATTCACCCCTCCACTTT	17	-	TRBV7-2	TRBJ1-6	many
CASSFIPGQESRTTEAFF	TGTGCCAGCAGTTTTATTCCCGGACAGGAGAGTCGGACCACTGAAGCTTTCTTT	18	TRBD1	TRBV6-2/TRBV6-3	TRBJ1-1	many
CSVEDRWGNEQFF	TGCAGCGTTGAAGATCGATGGGGGAATGAGCAGTTCTTC	13	-	TRBV29-1	TRBJ2-1	many
CASSYFQGGVYEQYF	TGTGCCAGCAGTTACTTTCAGGGGGGGGTATACGAGCAGTACTTC	15	-	TRBV6-6	TRBJ2-7	many
CASSLSSRGGFNEQFF	TGTGCCAGCAGCTTATCATCAAGAGGGGGTTTCAATGAGCAGTTCTTC	16	-	TRBV7-9	TRBJ2-1	many
CAWKWGPLGETQYF	TGTGCCTGGAAATGGGGGCCGTTGGGGGAGACCCAGTACTTC	14	-	TRBV30	TRBJ2-5	-
CASSFIRQAGPPTRGVVSYNEQFF	TGTGCCAGCAGCTTTATAAGACAGGCGGGACCACCCACACGAGGGGTAGTGTCCTACAATGAGCAGTTCTTC	24	-	TRBV5-6	TRBJ2-1	many
CASSQVRTSTDTQYF	TGCGCCAGCAGCCAAGTACGGACGAGCACAGATACGCAGTATTTT	15	-	TRBV4-1	TRBJ2-3	few
CASNRQTPGANVLTF	TGTGCCAGCAATAGACAGACCCCTGGGGCCAACGTCCTGACTTTC	15	-	TRBV28	TRBJ2-6	few
CASGYPPTGTSGGAAAQYF	TGTGCCAGCGGATACCCCCCTACCGGGACTAGCGGGGGGGCCGCGGCCCAGTACTTC	19	TRBD2	TRBV11-2	TRBJ2-5	-
CASSEAGWIGELFF	TGTGCCAGCAGTGAGGCAGGGTGGATCGGGGAGCTGTTTTTT	14	-	TRBV6-1	TRBJ2-2	-
CSVGSPNGGAKNIQYF	TGCAGCGTTGGTTCCCCCAACGGGGGGGCCAAAAACATTCAGTACTTC	16	TRBD2	TRBV29-1	TRBJ2-4	-
CASSPSPTGFHEQYF	TGTGCCAGCAGCCCCAGCCCCACAGGGTTCCACGAGCAGTACTTC	15	-	TRBV7-9	TRBJ2-7	once
CASSRFMNTEAFF	TGTGCCAGCAGTAGGTTTATGAACACTGAAGCTTTCTTT	13	-	TRBV2	TRBJ1-1	many
CASSLFRNMNTEAFF	TGTGCCAGCAGTTTATTTCGGAACATGAACACTGAAGCTTTCTTT	15	-	TRBV12-3/TRBV12-4	TRBJ1-1	many
CASRPSFGGGREQFF	TGTGCCAGTAGACCATCCTTTGGGGGAGGACGAGAGCAGTTCTTC	15	-	TRBV19	TRBJ2-1	-
CASSVGTGGVSGYTF	TGTGCCAGCAGCGTAGGCACAGGGGGCGTCTCTGGCTACACCTTC	15	TRBD1	TRBV9	TRBJ1-2	many
CASSASDF	TGTGCCAGCAGTGCCAGCGACTTC	8	-	TRBV27	TRBJ2-5	-
CSAPGGQGMNTEAFF	TGCAGTGCCCCCGGGGGACAGGGCATGAACACTGAAGCTTTCTTT	15	TRBD1	TRBV20-1	TRBJ1-1	few
CASRVSGRGFGTQYF	TGTGCCAGCAGAGTTAGCGGGAGGGGCTTCGGAACGCAGTATTTT	15	TRBD2	TRBV12-3/TRBV12-4	TRBJ2-3	many
CASESFLSSETQYF	TGTGCCAGCGAATCCTTCCTTTCGTCGGAGACCCAGTACTTC	14	-	TRBV7-3	TRBJ2-5	-
CASSFGVGQPQHF	TGCGCCAGCAGCTTTGGTGTAGGACAGCCCCAGCATTTT	13	-	TRBV5-1	TRBJ1-5	-
CASSVDYGGPNEQFF	TGTGCCAGCAGCGTAGACTACGGGGGCCCCAATGAGCAGTTCTTC	15	-	TRBV9	TRBJ2-1	-
CASSQPTSGSKNEQFF	TGCGCCAGCAGCCAGCCGACTAGCGGGAGTAAAAATGAGCAGTTCTTC	16	TRBD2	TRBV4-1	TRBJ2-1	-
CASSSPPRRPDTQYF	TGTGCCAGCAGTTCTCCCCCCAGGCGACCGGATACGCAGTATTTT	15	-	TRBV28	TRBJ2-3	many
CAWTTGLAGSYNEQFF	TGTGCCTGGACCACCGGACTAGCGGGATCCTACAATGAGCAGTTCTTC	16	TRBD2	TRBV30	TRBJ2-1	few
CASSPKGGSTEAFF	TGTGCCAGCAGTCCCAAGGGAGGGTCCACTGAAGCTTTCTTT	14	-	TRBV2	TRBJ1-1	many
CASSLAAEYNEQFF	TGTGCCAGCAGCTTAGCAGCGGAATACAATGAGCAGTTCTTC	14	-	TRBV7-2	TRBJ2-1	many
CASSYSRLEVYEQYF	TGTGCCAGCAGTTACTCGCGCCTGGAGGTTTACGAGCAGTACTTC	15	-	TRBV6-6	TRBJ2-7	-
CASSEDELGTTSNQPQHF	TGTGCCAGCAGTGAAGACGAGTTAGGGACAACTAGCAATCAGCCCCAGCATTTT	18	-	TRBV6-1	TRBJ1-5	many
CASSQSAGRTGELFF	TGTGCCAGCAGCCAATCGGCAGGGCGAACCGGGGAGCTGTTTTTT	15	-	TRBV3-1	TRBJ2-2	-
CASSGGLDTQYF	TGTGCCAGCAGCGGGGGACTAGATACGCAGTATTTT	12	-	TRBV7-3	TRBJ2-3	few
CATSDLKTIYEQYF	TGTGCCACCAGTGATTTGAAGACAATCTACGAGCAGTACTTC	14	-	TRBV24-1	TRBJ2-7	few
CASSPPNRGRRTEAFF	TGTGCCAGCTCACCACCAAACAGGGGGCGCAGGACTGAAGCTTTCTTT	16	TRBD1	TRBV18	TRBJ1-1	many
CASSQDASGNYYGYTF	TGTGCCAGCAGCCAAGATGCATCGGGGAATTACTATGGCTACACCTTC	16	-	TRBV3-1	TRBJ1-2	few
CSARGDVEDTQYF	TGCAGTGCTAGAGGGGACGTCGAAGATACGCAGTATTTT	13	-	TRBV20-1	TRBJ2-3	many
CAWSFGVTEAFF	TGTGCCTGGAGTTTCGGGGTCACTGAAGCTTTCTTT	12	-	TRBV30	TRBJ1-1	few